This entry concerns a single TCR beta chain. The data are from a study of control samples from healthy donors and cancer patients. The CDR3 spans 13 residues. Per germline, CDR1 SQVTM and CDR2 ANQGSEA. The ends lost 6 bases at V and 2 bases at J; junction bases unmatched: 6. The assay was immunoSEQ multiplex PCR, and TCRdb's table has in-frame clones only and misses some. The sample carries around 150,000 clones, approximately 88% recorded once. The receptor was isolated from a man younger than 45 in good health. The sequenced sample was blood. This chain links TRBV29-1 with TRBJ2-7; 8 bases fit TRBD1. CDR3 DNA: TGCAGCGTATCACCGGGACAGGCCTACGAGCAGTACTTC. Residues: CSVSPGQAYEQYF.